Shown below are 32 T cell receptor beta chains from a single sample sequenced in a study of T cell clonality in common variable immunodeficiency. General study findings and limits: In common variable immunodeficiency, TCR beta chains reportedly carried fewer deletions and N-nucleotide insertions.

This table comes from immunoSEQ multiplex PCR, and its TCRdb copy is limited to in-frame clones, with some not included. The sample counts about 33,000 clones, none seen once; the ten largest own over 5%. The antigens for these receptors are not known. Sample: peripheral blood mononuclear cells. These receptor sequences come from a human donor with common variable immunodeficiency.

Note on this clone: The CDR3 end is not reached by the read, which stops 3 residues before it; the germline J gene fills it in. This chain joins TRBV7-9 and TRBJ1-1; D may be TRBD1 (6 bases). Germline V gene sequence: CDR1 SEHNR, CDR2 FQNEAQ (reference sequence). The CDR3 runs 12 residues. The CDR3 DNA, read in part, is TGTGCCAGCAGTCCGTCGGGGGGGCAA. Translated, it gives CASSPSGGQ. The whole CDR3 sequence reads CASSPSGGQAFF.

Ten or more counts support this clone. The read stops 3 residues short of the end of the CDR3; the missing end is completed from the germline J gene. The gene calls are TRBV5-1 and TRBJ2-2, with TRBD1 matching 10 bases. The germline CDR1 and CDR2 sequences are SGHRS and YFSETQ. CDR3 size: 17 residues. The V and J ends lost 1 base and 0 bases, in that order; junction bases with no gene match: 3. The sequenced CDR3 bases are TGCGCCAGCAGCTTGCAAGGACAGGGGGCGAACACCGGGGAG. Translating gives CASSLQGQGANTGE. The entire CDR3 protein reads CASSLQGQGANTGELFF.

A note on this clone: The read terminates 3 residues ahead of where the CDR3 ends, so the germline J gene completes it. V and J are TRBV5-1 and TRBJ1-6, with 7 bases matching TRBD1. Germline V lookup: CDR1 SGHRS, CDR2 YFSETQ. This CDR3 comprises 15 residues. V dropped 3 bases and J dropped 5; count of bases not matched to a gene: 5. The CDR3 sequence is CASSWGDSDNSPLHF. Partial CDR3 DNA: TGCGCCAGCAGCTGGGGGGACAGCGATAATTCACCC.

This clone came up many times. The CDR3 extends 3 residues past the end of the read, so its final part is completed from the germline J gene. The chain recombines TRBV5-5 with TRBJ1-1; D is ambiguous. This CDR3 spans 14 amino acids. With 4 bases removed from V and 0 bases from J, the gap between germline ends came to 10 bases. CDR1 is SGHKS and CDR2 is YYEKEE in the germline V gene (reference sequence). CDR3 DNA (partial): TGTGCCAGCAGCCCGTTGGGCATGAACACTGAA. Translating gives CASSPLGMNTE. In full, the CDR3 reads CASSPLGMNTEAFF.

Concerning this clone itself: The read ends 3 residues early relative to the CDR3; the germline J gene fills the gap. The chain employs TRBV2 and TRBJ1-5; 7 bases fit TRBD1. There are 16 residues in the CDR3. Germline V gives CDR1 SNHLY, CDR2 FYNNEI. J gave up 0 bases and V 4 bases, and 6 bases lay outside the gene matches. Incomplete CDR3 DNA: TGTGCCAGCAGTGGGGGGGACAGCCATAGCAATCAGCCC. It encodes CASSGGDSHSNQP. The CDR3 in its entirety is CASSGGDSHSNQPQHF. Filled out from reference TRBV2 and TRBJ1-5, the complete variable domain reads EPEVTQTPSHQVTQMGQEVILRCVPISNHLYFYWYRQILGQKVEFLVSFYNNEISEKSEIFDDQFSVERPDGSNFTLKIRSTKLEDSAMYFCASSGGDSHSNQPQHFGDGTRLSIL.

This clone was counted between two and nine times. This CDR3 is CASSMVTSVETQYF. CDR3 DNA, as far as it was read: TGTGCCAGTAGTATGGTCACTAGCGTGGAGACC. The chain carries TRBV19 and TRBJ2-5, with 7 bases lining up with TRBD2. The read finishes 3 residues shy of the CDR3 end, and the germline J gene is used to complete it. Germline CDR1 and CDR2: LNHDA and SQIVND (reference sequence). V was clipped by 3 bases and J by 5 bases; unmatched bases: 6. The CDR3 contains 14 residues.

A word on this clone: The missing CDR3 end, 3 residues past where the read stops, is filled in from the germline J gene. The J gene is TRBJ2-3, the V gene TRBV7-2; no firm D call. The germline V and J ends were trimmed by 1 base and 3 bases, with 5 bases remaining between them. The germline V gene encodes CDR1 SGHTA and CDR2 FQGNSA. This CDR3 contains 13 residues. Incomplete CDR3 DNA: TGTGCCAGCAGCTTAGTGCAGACAGATACG. Protein: CASSLVQTDT. In full, the CDR3 is CASSLVQTDTQYF.

This clone occurred a few times. Read coverage stops 3 residues before the CDR3 terminus; the germline J gene supplies the remainder. This rearrangement joins TRBV19 to TRBJ1-1; tentatively, D is TRBD1 (5 bases). The V end lost 3 bases, the J end lost 1 base, and 12 bases lay between the germline ends. CDR3 size: 15 residues. CDR1 LNHDA and CDR2 SQIVND come from the germline V gene (reference sequence). The CDR3 sequence: CASSIGEGKNTEAFF. The covered CDR3 bases are TGTGCCAGTAGTATCGGCGAGGGGAAGAACACTGAA.

The table lists this clone with a few counts. The read comes to an end 3 residues before the CDR3 does, leaving the germline J gene to fill in the end. J is TRBJ1-6 and V is TRBV19; TRBD1 matches at 7 bases. Germline trimming cut 6 bases from V and 6 bases from J; bases unmatched to any gene: 11. Germline V lookup: CDR1 LNHDA, CDR2 SQIVND (reference sequence). The CDR3 contains 16 residues. The part of the CDR3 DNA that was read is TGTGCCAGTAGGAGTAACTCCGGGACAGTTAATTCACCC. It yields the protein CASRSNSGTVNSP. The complete CDR3 sequence is CASRSNSGTVNSPLHF.

This clone counts as large. Read data end 3 residues before the CDR3 end; the end is taken from the germline J gene. The chain uses TRBV4-2 and TRBJ2-7; 9 positions agree with TRBD2. The germline V gene has CDR1 LGHNA and CDR2 YNFKEQ. There are 20 residues in the CDR3. Unmatched junction bases numbered 25, after V lost 4 bases and J lost 6 bases. The CDR3 bases that were read are TGTGCCAGCAGCCCGACCTTTGTCAGCGGGGGGAACCGTTGGGACCTCGAG. Protein sequence: CASSPTFVSGGNRWDLE. The entire CDR3 reads CASSPTFVSGGNRWDLEQYF.

This clone came up many times. From the germline J gene comes the end of the CDR3, since the read stops 3 residues before it. The V call is TRBV5-1, the J call TRBJ2-7; 10 nucleotides match TRBD1. The germline V gene encodes CDR1 SGHRS and CDR2 YFSETQ. Trimming cost V 0 bases and J 6 bases; bases outside gene matches: 3. This CDR3 has 14 residues. CDR3 DNA (partial): TGCGCCAGCAGCTTGGATGGACAGGGGGGCGAG. It yields the protein CASSLDGQGGE. The whole CDR3 region reads CASSLDGQGGEQYF.

CDR3 DNA, as far as it was read: TGTGCCTGGAGTAAGGGTCGTGGGGGCGTCACTGAA. Residues: CAWSKGRGGVTE. The whole CDR3 region reads CAWSKGRGGVTEAFF. This chain links TRBV30 with TRBJ1-1, with a possible D match to TRBD1 (6 bases). The CDR3 goes on 3 residues after the read ends, and that part is filled in from the germline J gene. CDR1 is GTSNPN and CDR2 is SVGIG in the germline V gene (reference sequence). The CDR3 is made up of 15 amino acids. V was shortened by 2 bases and J by 4 bases, with 17 bases between the two germline ends.

This clone was seen repeatedly, ten times or more. The sequence runs out 3 residues before the end of the CDR3; the remainder is reconstructed from the germline J gene. The J gene is TRBJ2-3, the V gene TRBV6-2 or TRBV6-3; D remains ambiguous. Trimming took off 6 bases at V and 6 bases at J, with 7 bases between the two ends. Germline V gives CDR1 MNHEY, CDR2 SVGEGT. This CDR3 is built from 11 residues. The part of the CDR3 DNA that was read is TGTGCCAGCAGATTATTGGATACG. As protein: CASRLLDT. The whole CDR3 protein is CASRLLDTQYF.

This clone came up many times. The CDR3 DNA, read in part, is TGTGCCAGCAGCCGCGGGGGAGAGGGAGAGACC. This encodes CASSRGGEGET. The entire CDR3 reads CASSRGGEGETQYF. The chain joins TRBV7-3 to TRBJ2-5; 7 nucleotides line up with TRBD2. The CDR3 is cut off 3 residues early in the read; its end comes from the germline J gene. CDR3 size: 14 residues. Losses at the gene ends were 5 bases for V and 4 bases for J; bases not matched to a gene: 7. From germline, CDR1 is SGHTA and CDR2 FQGTGA.

This clone was detected a few times. The read halts 3 residues ahead of the CDR3 end, with the missing end drawn from the germline J gene. V gene TRBV19 combines with J gene TRBJ2-6; TRBD2 matches at 8 bases. The J segment lost 0 bases and the V segment lost 2 bases, leaving 0 bases of the junction unmatched. Germline V gene sequence: CDR1 LNHDA, CDR2 SQIVND (reference sequence). This CDR3 comprises 16 residues. The sequenced part of the CDR3 DNA is TGTGCCAGTAGTATACGGGGGGGCTCTGGGGCCAACGTC. Amino acid sequence: CASSIRGGSGANV. The CDR3 in its entirety is CASSIRGGSGANVLTF.

This clone was detected ten times or more. The sequence runs out 3 residues before the end of the CDR3; the remainder is reconstructed from the germline J gene. The gene calls are TRBV29-1 and TRBJ2-7, with D uncertain. V was clipped by 5 bases and J by 5 bases, with 13 bases between them. This CDR3 has 12 residues. The germline V gene encodes CDR1 SQVTM and CDR2 ANQGSEA. The CDR3 is CSVSRSENEQYF. The covered CDR3 bases are TGCAGCGTTTCCCGGAGCGAGAACGAG.

Remarks on this clone: The read terminates 3 residues before the CDR3 end, so the remaining end is supplied by the germline J gene. This chain joins TRBV6-2 or TRBV6-3 and TRBJ2-7; 7 bases map to TRBD2. V shed 5 bases, J shed 0 bases, and the junction held 10 bases outside the gene matches. The CDR3 runs to 16 residues. Germline V lookup: CDR1 MNHEY, CDR2 SVGEGT. This CDR3 is CASSQPGAGDSYEQYF. CDR3 DNA, as far as it was read: TGTGCCAGCAGTCAACCCGGGGCGGGGGACTCCTACGAG.

This clone was found many times. The sequenced fragment ends 3 residues before the CDR3 boundary, so the rest is inferred from the germline J gene. The rearrangement joins TRBV7-3 to TRBJ2-1; 7 bases fit TRBD2. The ends lost 5 bases at V and 6 bases at J; junction bases unmatched: 1. Germline values: CDR1 SGHTA, CDR2 FQGTGA. The CDR3 totals 12 residues. The CDR3 sequence: CASSASGNEQFF. Partial CDR3 DNA: TGTGCCAGCAGCGCTAGCGGCAATGAG.

This clone was seen at least ten times. The CDR3 goes on 3 residues after the read ends, and that part is filled in from the germline J gene. The chain couples TRBV12-3 or TRBV12-4 to TRBJ1-4; D might be TRBD1 (5 bases). There are 14 residues in the CDR3. Trimming removed 4 bases from V and 5 bases from J, with 11 bases in between. The CDR3 protein is CASSSGLSNEKLFF. The CDR3 DNA, read in part, is TGTGCCAGCAGTTCGGGACTGAGCAATGAAAAA.

This clone was found a few times. The CDR3 end is not reached by the read, which stops 3 residues before it; the germline J gene fills it in. The gene calls are TRBV2 and TRBJ2-5, with 7 bases lining up with TRBD1. The germline gives CDR1 SNHLY, CDR2 FYNNEI. The CDR3 contains 15 residues. Trimming cost V 7 bases and J 3 bases; bases outside gene matches: 11. The CDR3 loop reads CASTPNRGNEETQYF. The part of the CDR3 DNA that was read is TGTGCCAGCACTCCCAACAGGGGCAACGAAGAGACC. The whole variable domain, remainder taken from reference TRBV2 and TRBJ2-5, is EPEVTQTPSHQVTQMGQEVILRCVPISNHLYFYWYRQILGQKVEFLVSFYNNEISEKSEIFDDQFSVERPDGSNFTLKIRSTKLEDSAMYFCASTPNRGNEETQYFGPGTRLLVL.

This clone was detected only a few times. The read ends 3 residues early relative to the CDR3; the germline J gene fills the gap. This chain uses TRBV18 with TRBJ1-5, with 10 nucleotides matching TRBD1. The germline CDR1 and CDR2 sequences are KGHSH and LQKENI. CDR3 size: 15 residues. J gave up 6 bases and V 3 bases, and 5 bases lay outside the gene matches. The CDR3 bases that were read are TGTGCCAGCTCACCCGACAGGGGGCTACCTCAGCCC. It codes for CASSPDRGLPQP. The whole CDR3 sequence is CASSPDRGLPQPQHF.

This clone was counted only a few times. The CDR3 end is not reached by the read, which stops 3 residues before it; the germline J gene fills it in. This rearrangement joins TRBV20-1 to TRBJ2-3, with 7 bases lining up with TRBD1. The CDR3 consists of 16 residues. Germline values: CDR1 DFQATT, CDR2 SNEGSKA (reference sequence). V dropped 3 bases and J dropped 2; count of bases not matched to a gene: 11. The CDR3 bases that were read are TGCAGTGCTAGTATCCCGCGACAGGGTTTCACAGATACG. Protein product: CSASIPRQGFTDT. The whole CDR3 protein reads CSASIPRQGFTDTQYF.

The CDR3 sequence is CASSSQQGGYGYTF. The DNA read from the CDR3 is TGTGCCAGCAGCTCACAACAGGGGGGCTATGGC. The chain couples TRBV11-2 to TRBJ1-2; TRBD1 agrees at 8 bases. The read halts 3 residues ahead of the CDR3 end, with the missing end drawn from the germline J gene. CDR1 is SGHAT and CDR2 is FQNNGV in the germline V gene. With 4 bases clipped from V and 4 bases from J, the junction kept 5 bases outside the gene matches. CDR3 size: 14 residues.

This clone was picked up a small number of times. The observed sequence ends 3 residues before the CDR3 terminus, with the missing tail filled in from the germline J gene. The genes are TRBV6-1 and TRBJ2-3, with 9 bases fitting TRBD1. V dropped 4 bases and J dropped 6; count of bases not matched to a gene: 11. CDR3 size: 16 residues. The V gene's germline CDR1 is MNHNS and CDR2 SASEGT. CDR3 DNA, as far as it was read: TGTGCCAGCAGTGTAACAGGGGGCCGCCCCGGGGATACG. As protein: CASSVTGGRPGDT. From start to end, the CDR3 is CASSVTGGRPGDTQYF.

This clone appeared a few times. The read comes to an end 3 residues before the CDR3 does, leaving the germline J gene to fill in the end. The chain combines TRBV19 with TRBJ1-2; D ambiguous. Germline V gene data show CDR1 as LNHDA and CDR2 as SQIVND (reference sequence). This CDR3 region has 15 residues. The CDR3 loop is CASNQPYRGGRGYTF. The covered CDR3 bases are TGTGCCAGTAACCAACCCTACCGGGGAGGGCGCGGC.

This clone was seen a few times. The CDR3 end is not reached by the read, which stops 3 residues before it; the germline J gene fills it in. The J gene is TRBJ2-1, the V gene TRBV19; tentatively, D is TRBD1 (6 bases). This CDR3 is 16 amino acids long. V lost 5 bases and J 5 bases, leaving 19 bases between the germline ends. Germline V CDR1 and CDR2: LNHDA, SQIVND (reference sequence). The CDR3 bases that were read are TGTGCCAGTAGTTCCCGGACAGCCGTTGGCAACAATGAG. It specifies CASSSRTAVGNNE. The entire CDR3 reads CASSSRTAVGNNEQFF. The variable domain in full, completed from reference TRBV19 and TRBJ2-1, reads DGGITQSPKYLFRKEGQNVTLSCEQNLNHDAMYWYRQDPGQGLRLIYYSQIVNDFQKGDIAEGYSVSREKKESFPLTVTSAQKNPTAFYLCASSSRTAVGNNEQFFGPGTRLTVL.

This clone was counted only a few times. The sequenced CDR3 bases are TGTGCCAGCAGCTTAGCGGGGGGGCTGTACACTGAA. Amino acid sequence: CASSLAGGLYTE. The full-length CDR3 reads as CASSLAGGLYTEAFF. J is TRBJ1-1 and V is TRBV7-9, with a possible D match to TRBD1 (6 bases). The observed sequence ends 3 residues before the CDR3 terminus, with the missing tail filled in from the germline J gene. Deletions cut 0 bases from V and 3 bases from J, with 11 bases between. CDR3 size: 15 residues. Germline CDR1 reads SEHNR; CDR2 reads FQNEAQ (reference sequence).

Worth noting for this clone: The CDR3 goes on 3 residues after the read ends, and that part is filled in from the germline J gene. The chain employs TRBV19 and TRBJ1-4; D is perhaps TRBD1 (5 bases). The CDR3 extends over 16 amino acids. The V gene's germline CDR1 is LNHDA and CDR2 SQIVND (reference sequence). Trimming pared 6 bases from V and 6 bases from J, leaving 20 bases between. The CDR3 sequence: CASRLPRAGLYEKLFF. The CDR3 DNA, read in part, is TGTGCCAGTAGGCTCCCTAGGGCAGGGTTATATGAAAAA.

In its sample, this clone was seen a few times. The CDR3 end is not reached by the read, which stops 3 residues before it; the germline J gene fills it in. The V call is TRBV6-1, the J call TRBJ2-7, with no clear D. The CDR3 is made up of 13 amino acids. CDR1 is MNHNS, CDR2 SASEGT, per germline. V lost 3 bases, J lost 1 base, and 7 bases lay in between. CDR3 DNA (partial): TGTGCCAGCAGTGAGGGCCCATCCTACGAG. Translated, it gives CASSEGPSYE. Given in full, the CDR3 is CASSEGPSYEQYF.

This clone was counted only a few times. The read ends 3 residues shy of where the CDR3 ends; the end is completed using the germline J gene. The J gene is TRBJ2-3, the V gene TRBV30, with D tentatively TRBD2 (6 bases). Per germline, CDR1 GTSNPN and CDR2 SVGIG (reference sequence). CDR3 length: 12 amino acids. This CDR3 is CAWDEEGQTQYF. The sequenced part of the CDR3 DNA is TGTGCCTGGGACGAGGAGGGCCAAACG.

A few counts support this clone. Read sequence stops 3 residues before the CDR3 end, and the germline J gene provides the missing end. V is TRBV30 and J is TRBJ2-3; 8 bases map to TRBD2. With V trimmed by 5 bases and J by 2 bases, 9 bases remained unmatched. CDR1 and CDR2 from the germline V gene are GTSNPN and SVGIG (reference sequence). This CDR3 spans 15 amino acids. CDR3 region: CAWGSGGANTDTQYF. CDR3 DNA, as far as it was read: TGTGCCTGGGGGAGCGGGGGTGCCAACACAGATACG.

This clone was detected a few times. The CDR3 end falls 3 residues outside the read, so it is completed with the germline J gene. The rearrangement uses TRBV7-2 and TRBJ2-7, with TRBD1 identical over 8 bases. In germline, CDR1 is SGHTA, CDR2 FQGNSA. The CDR3 contains 14 residues. V shed 1 base, J shed 3 bases, and the junction held 2 bases outside the gene matches. CDR3 bases read: TGTGCCAGCAGCTTAGGAGGACAGGGCTACGAG. Protein sequence: CASSLGGQGYE. From start to end, the CDR3 is CASSLGGQGYEQYF.